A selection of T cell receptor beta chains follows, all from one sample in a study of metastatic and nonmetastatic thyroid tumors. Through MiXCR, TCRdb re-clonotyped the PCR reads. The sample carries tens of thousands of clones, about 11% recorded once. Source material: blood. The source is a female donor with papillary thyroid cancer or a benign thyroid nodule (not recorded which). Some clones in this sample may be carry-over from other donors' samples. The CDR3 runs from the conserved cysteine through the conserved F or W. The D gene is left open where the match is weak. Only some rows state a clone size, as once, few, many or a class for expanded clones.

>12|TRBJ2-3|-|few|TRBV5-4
TGTGCCAGCAGCTTCTGGACAGATACGCAGTATTTT
CASSFWTDTQYF
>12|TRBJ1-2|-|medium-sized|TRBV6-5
TGTGCCAGCAGTTACTCAGGGGCTGGCTACACCTTC
CASSYSGAGYTF
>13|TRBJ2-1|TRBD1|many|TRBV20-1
TGCAGTGCTACCCGACAGGGGACTGGAGAGCAGTTCTTC
CSATRQGTGEQFF
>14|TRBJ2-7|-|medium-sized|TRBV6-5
TGTGCCAGCAGTTACCCCGGGACCCTAGGCGAGCAGTACTTC
CASSYPGTLGEQYF
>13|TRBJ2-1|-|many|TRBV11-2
TGTGCCAGCAGCTCCTTAGGTCGGCTAGTGCAGTTCTTC
CASSSLGRLVQFF
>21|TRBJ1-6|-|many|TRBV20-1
TGCAGTGCTAGAGGGGCGTTTGGGGGCCTCGGCCCAAGCTCCTATAATTCACCCCTCCACTTT
CSARGAFGGLGPSSYNSPLHF
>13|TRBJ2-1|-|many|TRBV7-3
TGTGCCAGCAGCTTAAGTGTGGGCAATGAGCAGTTCTTC
CASSLSVGNEQFF
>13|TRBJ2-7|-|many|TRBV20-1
TGCAGTGCTAGACTAGCGAGTACCTACGAGCAGTACTTC
CSARLASTYEQYF
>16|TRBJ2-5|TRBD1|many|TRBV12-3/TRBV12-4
TGTGCCAGCAGTTTCCCGGGACAGGGCGATCAAGAGACCCAGTACTTC
CASSFPGQGDQETQYF
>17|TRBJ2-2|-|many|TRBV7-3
TGTGCCAGCAGCTTAACTCCCGGGGCCTGGAACACCGGGGAGCTGTTTTTT
CASSLTPGAWNTGELFF
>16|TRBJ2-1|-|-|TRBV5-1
TGCGCCAGCAGCTTGGGGGGCGGGCCCACCTACAATGAGCAGTTCTTC
CASSLGGGPTYNEQFF
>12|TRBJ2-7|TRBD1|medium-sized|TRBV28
TGTGCCAGCAGTTTATCAGGGGGCGAGCAGTACTTC
CASSLSGGEQYF
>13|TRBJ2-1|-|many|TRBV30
TGTGCCTCACGGGGGCTCCCCTACAATGAGCAGTTCTTC
CASRGLPYNEQFF
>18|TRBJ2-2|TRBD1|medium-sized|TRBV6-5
TGTGCCAGCAGTTACGGTCTCACCGGGACAGGGCACACCGGGGAGCTGTTTTTT
CASSYGLTGTGHTGELFF
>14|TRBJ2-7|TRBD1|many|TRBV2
TGTGCCAGCAGTGACAGGGGGTTTTACTACGAGCAGTACTTC
CASSDRGFYYEQYF
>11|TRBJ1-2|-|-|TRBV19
TGTTCCAGGGGAATCAACTATGGCTACACCTTC
CSRGINYGYTF
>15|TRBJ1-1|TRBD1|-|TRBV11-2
TGTGCCGGCATGTTAAGCCCGACAGGGGACACTGAAGCTTTCTTT
CAGMLSPTGDTEAFF
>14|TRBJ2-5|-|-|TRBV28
TGTGCCAGCAGTTTGTTGGCGGGTGGGGAGACCCAGTACTTC
CASSLLAGGETQYF
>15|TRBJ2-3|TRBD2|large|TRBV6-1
TGTGCCAGCAGTGAATCAGCGGGAGCTGCAGATACGCAGTATTTT
CASSESAGAADTQYF
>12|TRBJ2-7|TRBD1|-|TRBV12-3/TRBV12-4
TGTGCCAGCAGTTCATCACAGGGGTTGCTGTACTTC
CASSSSQGLLYF
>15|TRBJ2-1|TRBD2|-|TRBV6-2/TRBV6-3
TGTGCCAGCAGTTACTCTAGCGGGCTTAACAATGAGCAGTTCTTC
CASSYSSGLNNEQFF
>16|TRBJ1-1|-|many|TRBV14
TGTGCCAGCAGCCCGGGGTTGAGAGGGCGAAGAACTGAAGCTTTCTTT
CASSPGLRGRRTEAFF
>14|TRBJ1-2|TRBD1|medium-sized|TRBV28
TGTGCCAGCAGAGGAGAGACAGGGTCAAGGGGCTACACCTTC
CASRGETGSRGYTF
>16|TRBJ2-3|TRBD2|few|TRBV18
TGTGCCAGCTCACCCGGACTAGCGGGAGACCAGGGGACGCAGTATTTT
CASSPGLAGDQGTQYF
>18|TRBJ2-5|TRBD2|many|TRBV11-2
TGTGCCAGCAGCTCCCATACAAAGCGGGAGTATATCCAAGAGACCCAGTACTTC
CASSSHTKREYIQETQYF
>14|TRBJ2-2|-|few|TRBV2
TGTGCCAGCAGTGAAGTAGGGGTTCCCGGGGAGCTGTTTTTT
CASSEVGVPGELFF
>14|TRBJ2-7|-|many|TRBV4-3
TGCGCCAGCAGCCCCCCGCGGCAGGCTAGGGAGCAGTACTTC
CASSPPRQAREQYF
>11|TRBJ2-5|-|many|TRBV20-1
TGCAGTGCGACTTCCCAAGAGACCCAGTACTTC
CSATSQETQYF
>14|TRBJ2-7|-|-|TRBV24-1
TGTGCCACCAGTGATATCGGGGCTAGCTACGAGCAGTACTTC
CATSDIGASYEQYF
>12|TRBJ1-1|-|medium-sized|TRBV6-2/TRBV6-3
TGTGCCAGCAGTTACTCGAACACTGAAGCTTTCTTT
CASSYSNTEAFF
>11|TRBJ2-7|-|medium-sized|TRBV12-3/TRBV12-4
TGTGCCAGCAGTTTAGGAGTCGAGCAGTACTTC
CASSLGVEQYF
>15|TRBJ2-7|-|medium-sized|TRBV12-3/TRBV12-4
TGTGCCAGCAGTCGAGGACTATCCTCCTCCTACGAGCAGTACTTC
CASSRGLSSSYEQYF
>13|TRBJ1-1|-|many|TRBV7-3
TGTGCCAGCAGCTTAATGGGGCGCACTGAAGCTTTCTTT
CASSLMGRTEAFF
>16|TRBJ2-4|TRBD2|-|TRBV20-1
TGCAGTGCTAGAGCCCCCCATTGGGGGGGCAAAAACATTCAGTACTTC
CSARAPHWGGKNIQYF
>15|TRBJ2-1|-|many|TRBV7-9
TGTGCCAGCAGCTTAAGTGAGGGCCCCTACAATGAGCAGTTCTTC
CASSLSEGPYNEQFF
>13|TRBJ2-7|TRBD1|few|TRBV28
TGTGCCAGCAGTTCGGGACAGGGCGACGAGCAGTACTTC
CASSSGQGDEQYF
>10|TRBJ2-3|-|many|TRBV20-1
TGCAGTGCTAGCACAGATACGCAGTATTTT
CSASTDTQYF